Listed here is a single T cell receptor (beta chain). The table came from immunoSEQ multiplex PCR; TCRdb's copy has only in-frame clones and leaves some out. The sample carries 150,000 or so clones, roughly 88% recorded once. The record originates from a study of blood T cell repertoires in COVID-19. Study-level information: Collection of acute and convalescent COVID-19 samples took place in the United States, Italy and Spain. Nucleic acid was either cDNA or gDNA, and it came from T cells, B-cell-depleted T cells, or PBMCs.

Sequencing input: peripheral blood. This receptor was taken from a man aged 55 to 70 who had recovered from COVID-19.

In DNA form, the CDR3 reads TGTGCCAGCCGAGAGGAGACAGGGGTTAACACTGAAGCTTTCTTT. Encoded protein: CASREETGVNTEAFF. This chain connects TRBV6-5 to TRBJ1-1; TRBD1 matches at 8 bases. In germline, CDR1 is MNHEY, CDR2 SVGAGI. This CDR3 comprises 15 residues. V lost 8 bases to trimming and J lost 2 bases; unmatched junction nucleotides: 10.